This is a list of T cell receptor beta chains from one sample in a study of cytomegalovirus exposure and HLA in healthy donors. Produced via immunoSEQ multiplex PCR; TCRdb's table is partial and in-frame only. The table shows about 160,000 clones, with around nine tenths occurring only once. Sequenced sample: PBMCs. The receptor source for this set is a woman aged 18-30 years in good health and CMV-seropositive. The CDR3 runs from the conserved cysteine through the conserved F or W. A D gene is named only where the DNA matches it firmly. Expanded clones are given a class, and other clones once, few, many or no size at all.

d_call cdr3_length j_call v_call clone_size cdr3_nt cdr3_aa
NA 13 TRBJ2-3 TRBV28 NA TGTGCCAGCAGTCTGGACAGAACAGATACGCAGTATTTT CASSLDRTDTQYF
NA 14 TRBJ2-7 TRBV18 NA TGTGCCAGCTCACCACCGAACACTTTTGAACTACAGTACTTC CASSPPNTFELQYF
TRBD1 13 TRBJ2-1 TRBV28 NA TGTGCCAGCAGTTCGACAGGGGTTGGCGAGCAGTTCTTC CASSSTGVGEQFF
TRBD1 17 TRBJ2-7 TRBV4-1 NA TGCGCCAGCAGCCAAGATCCCGCTTTGACAGGGGTATCCGAGCAGTACTTC CASSQDPALTGVSEQYF
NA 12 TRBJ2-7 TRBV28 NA TGTGCCAGCAGTTCTCGACAGTCCGAGCAGTACTTC CASSSRQSEQYF
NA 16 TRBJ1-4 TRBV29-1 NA TGCAGCGTGAGAGGGGAGGGGTGGGCAACTAATGAAAAACTGTTTTTT CSVRGEGWATNEKLFF
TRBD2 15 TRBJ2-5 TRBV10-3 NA TGTGCCATCAGTGAAACTAGCGGGGATCAAGAGACCCAGTACTTC CAISETSGDQETQYF
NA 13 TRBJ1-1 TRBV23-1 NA TGCGCCAGCAGTCAATGGGGGCACACTGAAGCTTTCTTT CASSQWGHTEAFF
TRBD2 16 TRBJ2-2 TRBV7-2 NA TGTGCCAGCAGCTTTTTGGGACTAGTTGCCACCGGGGAGCTGTTTTTT CASSFLGLVATGELFF
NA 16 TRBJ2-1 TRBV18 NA TGTGCCAGCTCGACGACTCCAGCGGGCTCCTACAATGAGCAGTTCTTC CASSTTPAGSYNEQFF
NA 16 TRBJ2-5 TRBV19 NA TGTGCCAGTAGTCCCTTCAGCGGAGGAAATAAAGAGACCCAGTACTTC CASSPFSGGNKETQYF
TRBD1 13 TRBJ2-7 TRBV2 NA TGTGCCATGACCCGGGACAGTTCCTACGAGCAGTACTTC CAMTRDSSYEQYF
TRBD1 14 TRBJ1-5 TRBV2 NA TGTGCCAGCAGTAGGGACAGGGTGCGGCAGCCCCAGCATTTT CASSRDRVRQPQHF
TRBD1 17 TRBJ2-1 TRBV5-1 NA TGCGCCAGCAGCCCGGGGACAGGGGCGGCACTATACAATGAGCAGTTCTTC CASSPGTGAALYNEQFF
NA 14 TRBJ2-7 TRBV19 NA TGTGCCAGTGGGGGGGACAGGAGCTCCTACGAGCAGTACTTC CASGGDRSSYEQYF
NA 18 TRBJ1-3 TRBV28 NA TGTGCCAGCAGTTTATCGGTTCCGGGCAGGGCGACTGGAAACACCATATATTTT CASSLSVPGRATGNTIYF
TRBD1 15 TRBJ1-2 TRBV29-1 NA TGCAGCGTTGAAGACCGGGGGACAGGGAACTATGGCTACACCTTC CSVEDRGTGNYGYTF
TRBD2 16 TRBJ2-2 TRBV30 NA TGTGCCTGGAGGATGCGGGGACTAACTTCCACCGGGGAGCTGTTTTTT CAWRMRGLTSTGELFF
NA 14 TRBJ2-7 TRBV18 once TGTGCCAGCTCACCAAACGCAGGGGCAGGCGAGCAGTACTTC CASSPNAGAGEQYF
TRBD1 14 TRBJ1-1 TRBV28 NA TGTGCCAGCATTACCGGGACAGGGCTCGGTAAAGCTTTCTTT CASITGTGLGKAFF
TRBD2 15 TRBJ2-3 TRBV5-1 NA TGCGCCAGCAGCTCTAGCGGGAGGAGCACAGATACGCAGTATTTT CASSSSGRSTDTQYF
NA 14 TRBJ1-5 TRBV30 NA TGTGCCTGGAGTACCCGACTGCGCAATCAGCCCCAGCATTTT CAWSTRLRNQPQHF
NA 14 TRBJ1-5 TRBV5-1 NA TGCGCCAGCAGCCGTCAGGGCGGCAATCAGCCCCAGCATTTT CASSRQGGNQPQHF
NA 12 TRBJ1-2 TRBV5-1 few TGCGCCAGCAGCCACTGGTGGCAGGGGAGCACCTTC CASSHWWQGSTF
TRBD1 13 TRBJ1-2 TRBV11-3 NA TGTGCCAGCAGTTCCGGGACAGGCCAAACTGAAACCTTC CASSSGTGQTETF
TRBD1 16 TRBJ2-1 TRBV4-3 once TGCGCCAGCAGCCAAGCAACCGGGACAGGGGGCAATGAGCAGTTCTTC CASSQATGTGGNEQFF
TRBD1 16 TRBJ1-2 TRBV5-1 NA TGCGCCAGCAGCTCTCCACCCGGGACAGGGAACTATGGCTACACCTTC CASSSPPGTGNYGYTF
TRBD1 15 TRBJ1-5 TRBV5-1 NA TGCGCCAGCAGCTTGGAGGGGGCAAGCAATCAGCCCCAGCATTTT CASSLEGASNQPQHF
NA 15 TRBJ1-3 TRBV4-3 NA TGCGCCAGCAGCCAAGATTCAGGCACGAGAAACACCATATATTTT CASSQDSGTRNTIYF
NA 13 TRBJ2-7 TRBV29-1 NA TGCAGCGTTGTAGTACGGGGAACCTACGAGCAGTACTTC CSVVVRGTYEQYF
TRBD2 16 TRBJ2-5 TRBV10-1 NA TGCGCCAGCAGTGAGGGGTCTAGCGGGAGGCAAGAGACCCAGTACTTC CASSEGSSGRQETQYF
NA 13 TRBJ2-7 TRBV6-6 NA TGTGCCAGCAGCATCCTAAACTTCTACGAGCAGTACTTC CASSILNFYEQYF
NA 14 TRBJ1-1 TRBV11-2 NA TGTGCCAGCAGTCCGGGACACTTGAACACTGAAGCTTTCTTT CASSPGHLNTEAFF
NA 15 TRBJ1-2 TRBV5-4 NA TGTGCCAGCAGCTCGGACGCAGGGGAACACTATGGCTACACCTTC CASSSDAGEHYGYTF
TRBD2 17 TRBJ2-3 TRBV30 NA TGTGCCTGGAGTCCTGGAAGGACTAGCGGGTACACAGATACGCAGTATTTT CAWSPGRTSGYTDTQYF
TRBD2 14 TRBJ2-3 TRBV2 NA TGTGCCAGCACACTAGCGGGAGTCGGAGATACGCAGTATTTT CASTLAGVGDTQYF
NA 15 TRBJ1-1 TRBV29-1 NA TGCAGCGTTGAAGATCCGTTCGGGGGGGACACTGAAGCTTTCTTT CSVEDPFGGDTEAFF
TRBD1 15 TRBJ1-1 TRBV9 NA TGTGCCAGCAGCGCCCAAACAGGGGGGGGAACTGAAGCTTTCTTT CASSAQTGGGTEAFF
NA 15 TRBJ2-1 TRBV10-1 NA TGCGCCAGCAGTACAACCGGGACTTCCTACAATGAGCAGTTCTTC CASSTTGTSYNEQFF
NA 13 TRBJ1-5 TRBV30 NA TGTGCCTGGGCCGGGACAAGAAATCAGCCCCAGCATTTT CAWAGTRNQPQHF
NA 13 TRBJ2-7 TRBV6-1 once TGTGCCAGCAGTGCCCTATACGGGGACGAGCAGTACTTC CASSALYGDEQYF
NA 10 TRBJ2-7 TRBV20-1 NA TGCAGCTTGGGAGGTTACGAGCAGTACTTC CSLGGYEQYF
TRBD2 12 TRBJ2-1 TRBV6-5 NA TGTGCCAGCAGTTCCCCGACTAGCGGACAGTTCTTC CASSSPTSGQFF
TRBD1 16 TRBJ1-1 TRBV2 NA TGTGCCAGCAAGGGACAGCAAAAACTTTGGTACACTGAAGCTTTCTTT CASKGQQKLWYTEAFF
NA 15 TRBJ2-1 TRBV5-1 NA TGCGCCAGCAGCTTGGCCGATGGGGGGATCAGAGAGCAGTTCTTC CASSLADGGIREQFF
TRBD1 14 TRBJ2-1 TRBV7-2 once TGTGCCAGCAGCATCCGGGACAGGGGAGCCGAGCAGTTCTTC CASSIRDRGAEQFF
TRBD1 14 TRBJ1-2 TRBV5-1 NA TGCGCCAGCAGCTACACCGGGACAGGGGATGGCTACACCTTC CASSYTGTGDGYTF
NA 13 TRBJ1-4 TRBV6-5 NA TGTGCCAGCAGTTACTCCAGGGAGGCAAAACTGTTTTTT CASSYSREAKLFF
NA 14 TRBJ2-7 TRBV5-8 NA TGTGCCAGCAGCCCCGTCCACGGTTTCTACGAGCAGTACTTC CASSPVHGFYEQYF
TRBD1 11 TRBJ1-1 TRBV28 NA TGTGCCAGCAACAGGGGCACTGAAGCTTTCTTT CASNRGTEAFF
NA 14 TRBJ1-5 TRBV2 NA TGTGCCAGCAGTGATAGCTACTCGCATCAGCCCCAGCATTTT CASSDSYSHQPQHF
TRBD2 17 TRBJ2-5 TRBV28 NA TGTGCCAGCAGTCCATACGGGCGCGGGAGGTACCAAGAGACCCAGTACTTC CASSPYGRGRYQETQYF
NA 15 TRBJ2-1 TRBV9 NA TGTGCCAGCAGCGTAATTAGCGGCGTTGCGGATGAGCAGTTCTTC CASSVISGVADEQFF
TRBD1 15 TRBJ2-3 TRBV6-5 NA TGTGCCAGCAGCCGACAGGGTTCAGGCACAGATACGCAGTATTTT CASSRQGSGTDTQYF
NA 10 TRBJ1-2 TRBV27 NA TGTGCCAGCCGGACACGTAGTACCACCTTC CASRTRSTTF
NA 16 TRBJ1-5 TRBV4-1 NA TGCGCCAGCAGCCAAGATGGGCATGGTGCTCGGGGGCCCCAGCATTTT CASSQDGHGARGPQHF
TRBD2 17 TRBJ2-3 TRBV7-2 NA TGTGCCAGCAGCTTATTCCCGCTAGCGGGAGGAGGAAATACGCAGTATTTT CASSLFPLAGGGNTQYF
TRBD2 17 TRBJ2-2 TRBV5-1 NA TGCGCCAGCAGCTTGGATAGCGGGAGGAGAGGCACCGGGGAGCTGTTTTTT CASSLDSGRRGTGELFF